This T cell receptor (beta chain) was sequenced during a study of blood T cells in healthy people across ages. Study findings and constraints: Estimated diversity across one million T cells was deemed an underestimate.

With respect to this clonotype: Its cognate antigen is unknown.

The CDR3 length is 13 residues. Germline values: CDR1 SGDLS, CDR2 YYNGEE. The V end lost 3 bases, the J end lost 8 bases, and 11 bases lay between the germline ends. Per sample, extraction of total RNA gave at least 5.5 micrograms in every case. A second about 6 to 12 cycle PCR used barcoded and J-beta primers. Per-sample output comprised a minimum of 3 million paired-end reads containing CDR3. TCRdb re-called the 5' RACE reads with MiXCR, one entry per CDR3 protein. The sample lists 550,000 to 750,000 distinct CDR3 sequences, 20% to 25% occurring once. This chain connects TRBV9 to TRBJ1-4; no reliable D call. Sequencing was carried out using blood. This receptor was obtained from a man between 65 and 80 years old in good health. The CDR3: CASSEGVREKLFF. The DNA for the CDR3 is TGTGCCAGCAGCGAGGGCGTGAGGGAAAAACTGTTTTTT.